The present TCR beta chain was sequenced within a study of T-cell memory formation after mild COVID-19. As for the study in general: Across donors, TCR clusters were largely donor specific.

TCR alpha and TCR beta cDNA libraries carrying sample barcodes and UMIs came from 5'RACE with constant-segment primers. TCRdb ran MiXCR on the 5' RACE reads and lists one entry per CDR3 protein. Of around 250,000 distinct CDR3 sequences in the sample, over 9% were seen once. Study conclusions and caveats: Contracting CD4+ clones lay largely in CM and EM, with CD8+ ones residing in EMRA. That cross-reactive memory joined was suggested by some responding clones appearing in pre-infection memory.

Regarding this clonotype: Its cognate antigen is unknown.

Germline lookup yields CDR1 MNHEY and CDR2 SVGAGI. The CDR3 runs to 13 residues. V was pared by 6 bases and J by 10 bases, with 18 bases between. The source of this sequence is a man aged 18 to 29 who had mild COVID-19 (a few samples of this study predate the infection). Cell type and time point are not known. This rearrangement joins TRBV6-5 to TRBJ1-1; D might be TRBD1 (6 bases). The specimen sequenced was PBMCs or a T cell subset sorted from them (not recorded which). In DNA form, the CDR3 reads TGTGCCAGCAGCCAGGAGGGGGTGCGGGGAGCTTTCTTT. It codes for CASSQEGVRGAFF.